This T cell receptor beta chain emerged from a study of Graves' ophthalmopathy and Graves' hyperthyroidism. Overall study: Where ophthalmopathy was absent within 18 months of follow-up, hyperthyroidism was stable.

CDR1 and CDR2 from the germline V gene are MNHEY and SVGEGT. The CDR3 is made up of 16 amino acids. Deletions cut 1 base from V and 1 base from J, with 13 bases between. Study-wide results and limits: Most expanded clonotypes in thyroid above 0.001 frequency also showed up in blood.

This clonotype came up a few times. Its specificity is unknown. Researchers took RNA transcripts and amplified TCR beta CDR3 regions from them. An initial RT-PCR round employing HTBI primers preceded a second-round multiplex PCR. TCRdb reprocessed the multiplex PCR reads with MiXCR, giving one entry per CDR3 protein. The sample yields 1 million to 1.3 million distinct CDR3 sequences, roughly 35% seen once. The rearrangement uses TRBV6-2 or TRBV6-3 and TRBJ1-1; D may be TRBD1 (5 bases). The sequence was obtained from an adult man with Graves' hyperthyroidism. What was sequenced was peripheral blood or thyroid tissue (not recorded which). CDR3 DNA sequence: TGTGCCAGCAGTTACTTGGGACGGAGGGGGAACACTGAAGCTTTCTTT. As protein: CASSYLGRRGNTEAFF.